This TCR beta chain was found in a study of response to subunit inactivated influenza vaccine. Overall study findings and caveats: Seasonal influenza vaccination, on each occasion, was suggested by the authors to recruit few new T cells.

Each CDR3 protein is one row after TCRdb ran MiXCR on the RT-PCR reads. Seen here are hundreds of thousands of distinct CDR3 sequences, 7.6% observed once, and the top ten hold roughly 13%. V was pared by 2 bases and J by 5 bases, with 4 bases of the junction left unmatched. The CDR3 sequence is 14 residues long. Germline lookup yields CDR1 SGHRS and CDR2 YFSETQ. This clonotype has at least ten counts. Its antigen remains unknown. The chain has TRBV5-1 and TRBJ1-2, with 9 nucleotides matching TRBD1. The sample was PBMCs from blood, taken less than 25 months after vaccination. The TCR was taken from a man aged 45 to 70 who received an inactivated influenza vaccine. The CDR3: CASSFGDRAYGYTF. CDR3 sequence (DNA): TGCGCCAGCAGCTTTGGGGACAGGGCATATGGCTACACCTTC. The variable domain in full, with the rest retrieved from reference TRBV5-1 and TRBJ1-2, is KAGVTQTPRYLIKTRGQQVTLSCSPISGHRSVSWYQQTPGQGLQFLFEYFSETQRNKGNFPGRFSGRQFSNSRSEMNVSTLELGDSALYLCASSFGDRAYGYTFGSGTRLTVV.